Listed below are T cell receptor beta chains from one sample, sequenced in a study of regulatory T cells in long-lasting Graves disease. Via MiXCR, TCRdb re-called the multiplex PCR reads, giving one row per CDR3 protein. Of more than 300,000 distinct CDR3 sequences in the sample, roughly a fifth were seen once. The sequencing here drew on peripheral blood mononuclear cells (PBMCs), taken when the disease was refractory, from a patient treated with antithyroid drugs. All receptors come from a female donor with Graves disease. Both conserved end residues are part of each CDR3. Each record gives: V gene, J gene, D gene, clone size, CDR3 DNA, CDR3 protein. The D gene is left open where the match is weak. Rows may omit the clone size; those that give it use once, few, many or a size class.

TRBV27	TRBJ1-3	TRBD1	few	TGTGCCAGCAGTCCCCTTTATACCCCGGGACAGCGAAACACCATATATTTT	CASSPLYTPGQRNTIYF
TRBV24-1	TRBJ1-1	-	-	TGTGCCACCAGTGATTCGGGCCTCACTGAAGCTTTCTTT	CATSDSGLTEAFF
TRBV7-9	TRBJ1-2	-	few	TGTGCCAGCACCACCCCGTTGAGTAGGGGCCTCTTCGGTGGCTACACCTTC	CASTTPLSRGLFGGYTF
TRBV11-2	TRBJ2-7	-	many	TGTGCCAGCAGGCATACCCTGGCGGCTCCATACTTC	CASRHTLAAPYF
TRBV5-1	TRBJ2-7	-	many	TGCGCCAGCAGCTTGGGTGGAGGGGACCTTTACGAGCAGTACTTC	CASSLGGGDLYEQYF
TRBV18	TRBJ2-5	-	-	TGTGCCAGCTCACCGATCAGGTACCAAGAGACCCAGTACTTC	CASSPIRYQETQYF
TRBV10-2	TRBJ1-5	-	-	TGCGCCAGCAGCCGACTACAGGGAGACGGTATGCAGCCCCAGCATTTT	CASSRLQGDGMQPQHF
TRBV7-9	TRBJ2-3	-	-	TGTGCCAGCAGCTTAATCTCGGGCACAGATACGCAGTATTTT	CASSLISGTDTQYF
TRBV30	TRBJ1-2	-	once	TGTGCCTGGATTGGGACTCCCGTTGGGGGCTACACCTTC	CAWIGTPVGGYTF
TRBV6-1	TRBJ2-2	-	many	TGTGCCAGCAGTGAATTGTTGTGGGCCACGGGGGAGCTGTTTTTT	CASSELLWATGELFF
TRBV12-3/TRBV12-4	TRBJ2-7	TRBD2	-	TGTGCCAGCAGTTTATCCCCTAGCGGGGCCCACGAGCAGTACTTC	CASSLSPSGAHEQYF
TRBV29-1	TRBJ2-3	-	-	TGCAGCGTTGAAAGCGACAGGTTTCTCGCAGATACGCAGTATTTT	CSVESDRFLADTQYF
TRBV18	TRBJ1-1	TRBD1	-	TGTGCCAGCTCACAACGGACAGGGTGGGGCACTGAAGCTTTCTTT	CASSQRTGWGTEAFF
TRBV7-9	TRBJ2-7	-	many	TGTGCCAGCAGTTCTGGATCCTCCTACGAGCAGTACTTC	CASSSGSSYEQYF
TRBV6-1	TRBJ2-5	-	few	TGTGCCAGCAGCGACCCCGTTGGGACCCAGTACTTC	CASSDPVGTQYF
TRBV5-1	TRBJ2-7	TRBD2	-	TGCGCCAGCACGCCTGTAGCGGGGGGTTCCTACGAGCAGTACTTC	CASTPVAGGSYEQYF
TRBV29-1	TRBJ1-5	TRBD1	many	TGCAGCGTAGTTACAGGGGCGGGAAATCAGCCCCAGCATTTT	CSVVTGAGNQPQHF
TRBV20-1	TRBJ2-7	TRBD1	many	TGCAGTGCTAGGGGCCGGGACAGGCGGGGCAGGGACTACGAGCAGTACTTC	CSARGRDRRGRDYEQYF
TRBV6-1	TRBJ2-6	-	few	TGTGCCAGCACCGACAGGGAGGTAGCTGGGGCCAACGTCCTGACTTTC	CASTDREVAGANVLTF
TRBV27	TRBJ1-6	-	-	TGTGCCAGCAGTTTTGAGGTCTTTAATTCACCCCTCCACTTT	CASSFEVFNSPLHF
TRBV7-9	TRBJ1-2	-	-	TGTGCCAGCAGCTTAGCCATATGGACAGATGGCTACACCTTC	CASSLAIWTDGYTF
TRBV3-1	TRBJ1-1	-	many	TGTGCCAGCAGCCAAGGGGCTGGGTGGAACACTGAAGCTTTCTTT	CASSQGAGWNTEAFF
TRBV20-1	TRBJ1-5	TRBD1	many	TGCAGTGCTCAGATAGGGGGCGCGTATCAGCCCCAGCATTTT	CSAQIGGAYQPQHF
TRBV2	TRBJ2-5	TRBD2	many	TGTGCCAGCAGTGGAAAAGCGGGAGGCTACCAAGAGACCCAGTACTTC	CASSGKAGGYQETQYF
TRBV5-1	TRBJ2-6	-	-	TGCGCCAGCAGCTTCGTACCCTCTGGGGCCAACGTCCTGACTTTC	CASSFVPSGANVLTF
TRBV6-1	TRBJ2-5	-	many	TGTGCCAGCAGGGATACCCTTTGGGAGACCCAGTACTTC	CASRDTLWETQYF
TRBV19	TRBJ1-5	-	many	TGTGCCAGTAGTATAGATCGCACCCGGGGGACCACGCAGCCCCAGCATTTT	CASSIDRTRGTTQPQHF
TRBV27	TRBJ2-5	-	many	TGTGCCAGCAGTTTAAACTACCAAGAGACCCAGTACTTC	CASSLNYQETQYF
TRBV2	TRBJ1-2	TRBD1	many	TGTGCCAGCAGACGGGACAGGACCAATAACTATGGCTACACCTTC	CASRRDRTNNYGYTF
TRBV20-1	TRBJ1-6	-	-	TGCAGTGCTAGTTTCGGGAGCTCCTATAATTCACCCCTCCACTTT	CSASFGSSYNSPLHF
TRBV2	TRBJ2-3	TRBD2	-	TGTGCCAGCAGTGAACCCCCCCTAGCGGGGGAACCTCCGGGTACGCAGTATTTT	CASSEPPLAGEPPGTQYF
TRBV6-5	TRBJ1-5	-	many	TGTGCCAGCAGTTACTCACGGGGTTTGCATCAGCCCCAGCATTTT	CASSYSRGLHQPQHF
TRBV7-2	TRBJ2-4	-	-	TGTGCCAGCAGCCCTAGTATCGGGAGCGAAAACATTCAGTACTTC	CASSPSIGSENIQYF
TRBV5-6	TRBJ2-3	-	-	TGTGCCAGCAGCTTGGTAGGAGGCGTAAGCACAGATACGCAGTATTTT	CASSLVGGVSTDTQYF
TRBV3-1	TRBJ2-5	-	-	TGTGCCAGCAGCCGACTGAAAGAGACCCAGTACTTC	CASSRLKETQYF
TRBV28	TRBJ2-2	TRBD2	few	TGTGCCAGCAGCCCCGGGGGGGACACCGGGGAGCTGTTTTTT	CASSPGGDTGELFF
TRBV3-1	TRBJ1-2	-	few	TGTGCCAGCAGCCAAGATTGGGCTGGCACAGGGTATGGCTACACCTTC	CASSQDWAGTGYGYTF
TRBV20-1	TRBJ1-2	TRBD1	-	TGCAGTGCTAGAGATACAGGGGGCATCGGCTACACCTTC	CSARDTGGIGYTF
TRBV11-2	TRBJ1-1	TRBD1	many	TGTGCCAGCAGTTTAAAGGGGGCGAGGACTGAAGCTTTCTTT	CASSLKGARTEAFF